This is a list of T cell receptor beta chains from one sample in a study of cytomegalovirus exposure and HLA in healthy donors. Clones were read by immunoSEQ multiplex PCR, and TCRdb kept only the in-frame ones, dropping some. The sample contains 150,000 to 200,000 clones, 70% to 85% of which appear only once. The specimen sequenced was PBMCs. Receptor source: a young woman in good health and CMV-seronegative. Both conserved end residues are part of each CDR3. The D gene is left open where the match is weak. Size values are once, few and many counts, or a class for expanded clones, and some rows have none.

v_gene	d_gene	j_gene	abundance	CDR3nt	CDR3aa
TRBV7-8	NA	TRBJ2-1	few	TGTGCCAGCAGCCCCCCTGGGGGGAGGAATGAGCAGTTCTTC	CASSPPGGRNEQFF
TRBV27	TRBD1	TRBJ1-1	NA	TGTGCCAGCAGTTTATCCCCCGGGACAGGGACGACTGAAGCTTTCTTT	CASSLSPGTGTTEAFF
TRBV6-6	TRBD1	TRBJ2-7	few	TGTGCCAGCAGTTACAGAGGACAGGGGACGGAGGAGCAGTACTTC	CASSYRGQGTEEQYF
TRBV20-1	NA	TRBJ2-7	NA	TGCAGTGCTAGTGAGGTCCAAAAGCAGTACTTC	CSASEVQKQYF
TRBV6-5	NA	TRBJ1-6	NA	TGTGCCAGCATGGCCGGGGGGCGAGGGTATTCACCCCTCCACTTT	CASMAGGRGYSPLHF
TRBV7-9	NA	TRBJ2-3	NA	TGTGCCAGCAGCTTACTCGGCACAGATACGCAGTATTTT	CASSLLGTDTQYF
TRBV27	NA	TRBJ2-1	NA	TGTGCCAGCACGAGCGGGCTGAATGAGCAGTTCTTC	CASTSGLNEQFF
TRBV11-2	TRBD2	TRBJ2-1	NA	TGTGCCAGCAGCTACACCTCTAGCGGGGTCTACAATGAGCAGTTCTTC	CASSYTSSGVYNEQFF
TRBV6-6	NA	TRBJ1-1	NA	TGTGCCAGCAGTTACCCTGGGGGGGGGAACACTGAAGCTTTCTTT	CASSYPGGGNTEAFF
TRBV30	NA	TRBJ2-2	once	TGTGCCTGGGACAGTGCCCCACTCGGGGAGCTGTTTTTT	CAWDSAPLGELFF
TRBV7-2	TRBD1	TRBJ1-2	NA	TGTGCCAGCAGCCCCAGGACAGGCTGGGGTGGCTACACCTTC	CASSPRTGWGGYTF
TRBV7-2	NA	TRBJ2-2	NA	TGTGCCAGCAGCTTAGTCCTAGGGGGAGAAAGCGGGGAGCTGTTTTTT	CASSLVLGGESGELFF
TRBV21-1	NA	TRBJ2-7	NA	TGTGCCAGCAGCAAAGTGGGCCTGACCTACGAGCAGTACTTC	CASSKVGLTYEQYF
TRBV5-6	TRBD2	TRBJ2-7	NA	TGTGCCAGCAGCCTAACAAGGACTAGAAGGGTCGGGGGCTACGAGCAGTACTTC	CASSLTRTRRVGGYEQYF
TRBV30	TRBD1	TRBJ1-5	NA	TGTGCCTGGAGCAAGGACAGGGGCGGCCATCAGCCCCAGCATTTT	CAWSKDRGGHQPQHF
TRBV4-1	TRBD2	TRBJ2-3	few	TGCGCCAGCAGCCTCTCGCCCGGGACTAGCGGCACAGATACGCAGTATTTT	CASSLSPGTSGTDTQYF
TRBV5-4	NA	TRBJ2-1	NA	TGTGGGGAGGGGGAGGGGGGAAGGAATGAGCAGTTCTTC	CGEGEGGRNEQFF
TRBV5-6	NA	TRBJ1-3	NA	TGTGCCAGCAGCTTGGTCCGACAGTCTGGAAACACCATATATTTT	CASSLVRQSGNTIYF
TRBV6-4	TRBD1	TRBJ2-3	NA	TGTGCCAGCAGTGAAGGGGGCGGCCGCACAGATACGCAGTATTTT	CASSEGGGRTDTQYF
TRBV4-3	NA	TRBJ2-7	few	TGCGCCAGCAGCCAATCGAGTGGCGGGGTCTACGAGCAGTACTTC	CASSQSSGGVYEQYF
TRBV4-1	NA	TRBJ2-7	NA	TGCGCCAGCAGCCATTCACACCGGGACTACGAGCAGTACTTC	CASSHSHRDYEQYF
TRBV25-1	TRBD1	TRBJ2-1	NA	TGTGCCAGCAGTGATCCCGGCTGGGGGGACAGGGCCTACAATGAGCAGTTCTTC	CASSDPGWGDRAYNEQFF
TRBV11-2	NA	TRBJ2-7	NA	TGTGCCAGCAGCTTAGATTCAGGGTACGAGCAGTACTTC	CASSLDSGYEQYF
TRBV18	TRBD1	TRBJ2-7	NA	TGTGCCAGCTCAGTCGGACAGGGGGCTTGGGACGAGCAGTACTTC	CASSVGQGAWDEQYF
TRBV7-9	TRBD2	TRBJ2-7	NA	TGTGCCAGCAGCTATCGGACTAGCGGGAAATACGAGCAGTACTTC	CASSYRTSGKYEQYF
TRBV19	TRBD1	TRBJ2-7	NA	TGTGCCAGTAGTGCCGGGACAGGGGGCCGGGGCGAGCAGTACTTC	CASSAGTGGRGEQYF
TRBV5-1	NA	TRBJ1-1	NA	TGCGCCAGCAGCCCCTTTGGGGGGAGGAACACTGAAGCTTTCTTT	CASSPFGGRNTEAFF
TRBV19	NA	TRBJ1-1	few	TGTGCCAGTAGTCAATTCGAGGGTTCGGGTGAAGCTTTCTTT	CASSQFEGSGEAFF
TRBV19	NA	TRBJ2-3	NA	TGTGCCAGTAGTATATTCGCCAGGACAGCGCTTGAACAGAGTACGCAGTATTTT	CASSIFARTALEQSTQYF
TRBV7-9	NA	TRBJ1-1	NA	TGTGCCAGCAGCTTAGTTTCCGGGGTGAACACTGAAGCTTTCTTT	CASSLVSGVNTEAFF
TRBV2	NA	TRBJ2-1	NA	TGTGCCAGCAGTGGGCTAGAATACAATGAGCAGTTCTTC	CASSGLEYNEQFF
TRBV29-1	TRBD2	TRBJ2-7	NA	TGCAGCGTTGCGATTAGCGGGACGGTTCGATCCTACGAGCAGTACTTC	CSVAISGTVRSYEQYF
TRBV5-4	TRBD1	TRBJ1-2	NA	TGTGCCAGCAGCACTGGGACAGGGGGTACCTATGGCTACACCTTC	CASSTGTGGTYGYTF
TRBV2	NA	TRBJ1-1	NA	TGTGCCAGCAGTGAGAAAGGAGGCACTGAAGCTTTCTTT	CASSEKGGTEAFF
TRBV19	NA	TRBJ1-5	NA	TGTGCCAGTAGTGACCCGGGACACCCCGCCGGCAATCAGCCCCAGCATTTT	CASSDPGHPAGNQPQHF
TRBV5-1	TRBD1	TRBJ2-3	NA	TGCGCCAGCAGCCGACGGCCGGGACAGGGCGGTACAGATACGCAGTATTTT	CASSRRPGQGGTDTQYF
TRBV25-1	NA	TRBJ2-3	NA	TGTGCCAGCGTGGGGGGGCGGACAGATACGCAGTATTTT	CASVGGRTDTQYF
TRBV30	TRBD2	TRBJ2-7	NA	TGTGCCTGGAATAGGGACTATCCCTACGAGCAGTACTTC	CAWNRDYPYEQYF
TRBV9	TRBD1	TRBJ1-1	NA	TGTGCCAGCAGCGCCGATCAGGGGGACACTGAAGCTTTCTTT	CASSADQGDTEAFF
TRBV5-1	TRBD2	TRBJ2-1	NA	TGCGCCAGCAGCTGGGGGAGGGGCAGCAGCTCCTACAATGAGCAGTTCTTC	CASSWGRGSSSYNEQFF
TRBV29-1	TRBD2	TRBJ2-1	once	TGCAGCGTTTGGGGACTAGCGGCTACCAATGAGCAGTTCTTC	CSVWGLAATNEQFF
TRBV5-4	NA	TRBJ1-1	few	TGTGCCAGCAGCTCCAGGGAGGATTTGACTGAAGCTTTCTTT	CASSSREDLTEAFF
TRBV28	TRBD1	TRBJ2-4	once	TGTGCCAGCAGTTTATTCGCAGGGGGAGTCAAAAACATTCAGTACTTC	CASSLFAGGVKNIQYF